This T cell receptor (beta chain) was sequenced for a study of blood T cell repertoires in COVID-19. The trim removed 6 bases at V and 3 bases at J, leaving 4 bases unmatched. From germline, CDR1 is ENHRY and CDR2 SYGVKD. The CDR3 is 14 amino acids. Repertoires were generated with immunoSEQ multiplex PCR, while TCRdb's copy carries only in-frame clones and drops some. The sample lists about 140,000 clones; approximately 89% were seen once. The sequence was obtained from a woman aged 45-60 years with acute or convalescent COVID-19. The gene calls are TRBV10-3 and TRBJ2-1; the match to TRBD2 covers 8 bases. Input material: peripheral blood. The DNA of the CDR3 is TGTGCCATCAGACTAGCGGATGACTACAATGAGCAGTTCTTC. Translation: CAIRLADDYNEQFF.